The 11 T cell receptor beta chains below come from one sample, sequenced in a study of control samples from healthy donors and cancer patients. Libraries were prepared by immunoSEQ multiplex PCR; TCRdb keeps only in-frame clonotypes and omits some of them. The data contain around 93,000 clones, just over 85% of them singletons. The sample taken for sequencing was blood. The receptor source for this set is a man aged 25 to 40 in good health.

The genes are TRBV9 and TRBJ2-2; unclear D gene. The CDR3 contains 14 residues. V was shortened by 1 base and J by 6 bases, with 10 bases between the two germline ends. The germline CDR1 and CDR2 sequences are SGDLS and YYNGEE. CDR3 in DNA: TGTGCCAGCAGCGTAATACTCACCTCCGGGGAGCTGTTTTTT. It translates to CASSVILTSGELFF.

V and J are TRBV9 and TRBJ2-1, with 13 bases that match TRBD2. This CDR3 has 15 residues. Germline lookup yields CDR1 SGDLS and CDR2 YYNGEE. Germline trimming cut 3 bases from V and 15 bases from J; bases unmatched to any gene: 12. The DNA for the CDR3 is TGTGCCAGCAGCGAATCCGGGACTAGCGGGATCGGGTTGTTCTTC. Its translation: CASSESGTSGIGLFF.

The chain employs TRBV19 and TRBJ2-7, with a tentative D call TRBD1 (6 bases). Trimming pared 8 bases from V and 2 bases from J, leaving 19 bases between. The CDR3 is made up of 15 amino acids. Germline CDR1 LNHDA, CDR2 SQIVND (reference sequence). The CDR3 is CASAAGSQGAYEQYF. The CDR3 coding sequence is TGTGCCAGTGCGGCCGGGTCACAGGGTGCCTACGAGCAGTACTTC.

The CDR3 nucleotides are TGTGCCAGCAGCCCCTCTGGCGGGGAGCAGTACTTC. This encodes CASSPSGGEQYF. The chain uses TRBV16 and TRBJ2-7; D perhaps matches TRBD2 (5 bases). CDR1 KGHSY and CDR2 FQNENV come from the germline V gene. V gave up 4 bases and J gave up 7 bases, with 11 bases separating them. The CDR3 has 12 residues.

The gene calls are TRBV5-1 and TRBJ1-1; weak D call: TRBD1 (5 bases). V was pared by 4 bases and J by 0 bases, with 16 bases between. This CDR3 contains 16 residues. From germline, CDR1 is SGHRS and CDR2 YFSETQ. The CDR3 region is CASSLAPGRMNTEAFF. As DNA, the CDR3 is TGCGCCAGCAGCCTTGCCCCGGGACGGATGAACACTGAAGCTTTCTTT.

Only one count was recorded for this clone. This sequence joins TRBV19 and TRBJ2-7; no clear D gene. This CDR3 is built from 14 residues. The germline V and J ends were trimmed by 3 bases and 5 bases, with 14 bases remaining between them. Germline CDR1 reads LNHDA; CDR2 reads SQIVND (reference sequence). The CDR3 DNA follows: TGTGCCAGTAGTATTAGCTACCCGCGCAACGAGCAGTACTTC. The encoded protein is CASSISYPRNEQYF.

The genes are TRBV5-1 and TRBJ1-1; TRBD1 aligns across 8 bases. Germline values: CDR1 SGHRS, CDR2 YFSETQ. This CDR3 has 13 amino acids. Trimming at V came to 4 bases and at J to 7 bases, leaving 6 bases not matched to a gene. This chain's CDR3 is CASSITGGIEAFF. CDR3 DNA: TGCGCCAGCAGCATTACAGGGGGTATTGAAGCTTTCTTT.

The genes are TRBV9 and TRBJ1-5; D remains ambiguous. Germline CDR1 SGDLS, CDR2 YYNGEE. The ends were cut back, 2 bases at V and 3 bases at J, with 9 bases in the middle. The CDR3 spans 14 residues. DNA for the CDR3: TGTGCCAGCAGCGTGGGAGGCTTCAATCAGCCCCAGCATTTT. It codes for CASSVGGFNQPQHF.

This rearrangement joins TRBV30 to TRBJ1-2; D is possibly TRBD1 (6 bases). Deletions cut 0 bases from V and 6 bases from J, with 11 bases between. This CDR3 comprises 13 residues. Germline loops: CDR1 GTSNPN, CDR2 SVGIG (reference sequence). The CDR3 DNA reads TGTGCCTGGAGTGTACAGGGTCGCCATGGCTACACCTTC. As protein: CAWSVQGRHGYTF.

The V call is TRBV6-5, the J call TRBJ1-1; D perhaps matches TRBD1 (5 bases). The V gene lost 7 bases and the J gene lost 2 bases, with 11 bases spanning the gap. Germline CDR1 is MNHEY and CDR2 is SVGAGI. The length of the CDR3 is 13 residues. The CDR3 coding sequence is TGTGCCAGCACAGACAGACTCAACACTGAAGCTTTCTTT. Amino acids: CASTDRLNTEAFF.

The rearrangement uses TRBV7-2 and TRBJ1-2; perhaps TRBD1 as D (5 bases). Germline values: CDR1 SGHTA, CDR2 FQGNSA. V was trimmed by 4 bases and J by 4 bases, leaving 19 bases between them. CDR3 length: 16 amino acids. CDR3 in DNA: TGTGCCAGCAGCTCTCCAAGTGGGGCACGTCTCTATGGCTACACCTTC. Translating it yields CASSSPSGARLYGYTF.